Shown below are 30 T cell receptor beta chains from a single sample sequenced in a study of cytomegalovirus exposure and HLA in healthy donors. The PCR was carried out with 60 Vbeta primers and 13 Jbeta primers. Sequenced by immunoSEQ multiplex PCR; TCRdb stores in-frame clones only, minus some. The sample yields about 85,000 clones, about 80% seen once. The specimen sequenced was PBMCs. These receptors were collected from a woman between 50 and 59 years old in good health and CMV-seropositive.

The chain carries TRBV4-1 and TRBJ1-2; 8 nucleotides align to TRBD1. V shed 2 bases, J shed 8 bases, and the junction held 4 bases outside the gene matches. CDR1 and CDR2 (germline): MGHRA, YSYEKL. CDR3 length equals 13 residues. The CDR3 is CASSQMTGEGYTF. In DNA form, the CDR3 reads TGCGCCAGCAGCCAAATGACAGGGGAGGGCTACACCTTC.

The V and J genes are TRBV7-6 and TRBJ2-7; 9 bases match TRBD1. CDR1 is SGHVS, CDR2 FNYEAQ, per germline. The V segment lost 4 bases and the J segment 2 bases; nucleotides outside the gene matches: 9. The CDR3 loop spans 16 amino acids. CDR3 sequence: CASSYGTGKGAYEQYF. The DNA for the CDR3 is TGTGCCAGCAGCTACGGGACAGGGAAAGGGGCCTACGAGCAGTACTTC.

The chain links TRBV29-1 to TRBJ1-1, with unresolved D. V lost 0 bases and J 3 bases, leaving 8 bases between the germline ends. This CDR3 has 13 residues. Germline CDR1 reads SQVTM; CDR2 reads ANQGSEA. Here the CDR3 reads CSVEEARHTEAFF. The CDR3 region has the DNA TGCAGCGTTGAAGAGGCGAGGCACACTGAAGCTTTCTTT.

CDR3 sequence (DNA): TGTGCCAGCAGCCCTGGTGGTAGGGGGCAAGAGACCCAGTACTTC. Residues: CASSPGGRGQETQYF. The chain links TRBV5-8 to TRBJ2-5, with D possibly being TRBD1 (6 bases). The CDR3 sequence is 15 residues long. Germline V lookup: CDR1 SGHTS, CDR2 YDEGEE. V was pared by 4 bases and J by 2 bases, with 15 bases between.

The CDR3 DNA reads as TGTGCCAGCAGTCGGACACCCCCGAACACCGGGGAGCTGTTTTTT. The encoded protein is CASSRTPPNTGELFF. The chain carries TRBV6-1 and TRBJ2-2; D is perhaps TRBD1 (5 bases). Germline assignment: CDR1 MNHNS and CDR2 SASEGT. The V end lost 5 bases, the J end lost 0 bases, and 10 bases lay between the germline ends. This CDR3 is built from 15 residues.

On this clone itself: At one end, the junction sequence differs from germline, possibly due to a read error. This sequence joins TRBV7-9 and TRBJ2-1; D uncertain. The length of the CDR3 is 17 residues. The V gene's germline CDR1 is SEHNR and CDR2 FQNEAQ (reference sequence). CDR3 residues: CSSSLVAGPPSYNEQFF. DNA of the CDR3: TGTTCCAGCAGCTTAGTAGCCGGCCCGCCCTCCTACAATGAGCAGTTCTTC.

The chain carries TRBV9 and TRBJ2-1; the match to TRBD1 covers 7 bases. Germline trimming cut 0 bases from V and 6 bases from J; bases unmatched to any gene: 3. This CDR3 has 14 amino acids. Germline V gene lookup returns CDR1 SGDLS and CDR2 YYNGEE. DNA for the CDR3: TGTGCCAGCAGCGTAGAAGGGGACAGCAATGAGCAGTTCTTC. Translated: CASSVEGDSNEQFF.

CDR3 nucleotide sequence: TGCGCCAGCAGCTTACAGGGGGCTGAAGGAGATACGCAGTATTTT. It yields the protein CASSLQGAEGDTQYF. This chain links TRBV5-1 with TRBJ2-3; 9 nucleotides align to TRBD1. CDR1 is SGHRS, CDR2 YFSETQ, per germline. The ends lost 2 bases at V and 5 bases at J; junction bases unmatched: 6. The CDR3 length is 15 residues.

The V gene is TRBV6-1, the J gene TRBJ2-3, with TRBD2 matching over 8 bases. Losses at the gene ends were 11 bases for V and 1 base for J; bases not matched to a gene: 8. Per the germline V gene, CDR1 is MNHNS and CDR2 is SASEGT. This CDR3 is 14 amino acids long. CDR3 coding DNA: TGTGCCGGTAAAAGGGGACTAGGCACAGATACGCAGTATTTT. This sequence encodes CAGKRGLGTDTQYF.

J is TRBJ2-7 and V is TRBV6-5; D is perhaps TRBD2 (7 bases). Germline assignment: CDR1 MNHEY and CDR2 SVGAGI. CDR3 size: 13 residues. V was shortened by 5 bases and J by 4 bases, with 12 bases between the two germline ends. CDR3 sequence reads: CASSRKGGYEQYV. CDR3 coding DNA: TGTGCCAGCAGTCGAAAGGGGGGGTACGAGCAGTACGTC.

This clone was seen only once. The chain uses TRBV6-5 and TRBJ2-7; D remains unclear. This CDR3 has 11 amino acids. The germline V gene has CDR1 MNHEY and CDR2 SVGAGI. Trimming pared 2 bases from V and 7 bases from J, leaving 6 bases between. DNA of the CDR3: TGTGCCAGCAGTTACATCGGGGAGCAGTACTTC. Amino acids: CASSYIGEQYF.

V and J are TRBV15 and TRBJ1-4; possibly TRBD1 for D (5 bases). The CDR3 sequence is 14 residues long. CDR1 LNHNV and CDR2 YYDKDF come from the germline V gene (reference sequence). Trimming took off 5 bases at V and 5 bases at J, with 12 bases between the two ends. This CDR3 is CATSLDSENEKLFF. The CDR3 bases are TGTGCCACCAGCTTAGACAGTGAGAATGAAAAACTGTTTTTT.

The chain links TRBV18 to TRBJ1-5, with 7 bases aligning to TRBD1. Germline V gives CDR1 KGHSH, CDR2 LQKENI. Unmatched junction bases numbered 9, after V lost 0 bases and J lost 4 bases. There are 17 residues in the CDR3. The CDR3 DNA is TGTGCCAGCTCACCACCGGGGGCAGGGGGGAATAATCAGCCCCAGCATTTT. It yields the protein CASSPPGAGGNNQPQHF.

This chain connects TRBV29-1 to TRBJ2-5; a weak D match, TRBD2 (6 bases). Trimming left V 2 bases short and J 0 bases short, with 10 bases between. The germline V gene encodes CDR1 SQVTM and CDR2 ANQGSEA. The CDR3 covers 14 residues. In nucleotides, the CDR3 is TGCAGCGTTGAACTGGGGGACTACCAAGAGACCCAGTACTTC. Its protein is CSVELGDYQETQYF.

The chain carries TRBV5-1 and TRBJ2-5, with 13 nucleotides matching TRBD2. Trimming at V came to 3 bases and at J to 5 bases, leaving 22 bases not matched to a gene. Germline-derived CDR1 and CDR2 are SGHRS and YFSETQ. The CDR3 contains 21 residues. For the CDR3, the DNA is TGCGCCAGCAGCTCTTACGGTCCCGGGACTAGCGGGGCAGCTCTAGGGGAGACCCAGTACTTC. This encodes CASSSYGPGTSGAALGETQYF.

The rearrangement uses TRBV27 and TRBJ1-2; D gene unclear. Trimming removed 0 bases at V and 8 bases at J, with 13 bases between. Germline V lookup: CDR1 MNHEY, CDR2 SMNVEV (reference sequence). CDR3 length: 14 residues. The CDR3 region is CASSLSLRVGGYTF. The CDR3 region has the DNA TGTGCCAGCAGTTTATCGTTGCGGGTGGGGGGCTACACCTTC.

As to this clone: No conserved phenylalanine or tryptophan is present at the end of the CDR3, so a read error is the likely explanation. It is unclear where the CDR3 begins or ends on the DNA, so no DNA is shown, and the CDR3 is as TCRdb lists it. The V gene is TRBV6-1, the J gene TRBJ1-2. The CDR3 length is 11 residues, termini included. Germline V lookup: CDR1 MNHNS, CDR2 SASEGT. This CDR3 reads CASSEVGGPVV.

On this clone itself: The junction departs from germline at one end; a sequencing error may be responsible. The sample holds other DNA sequences that translate to the same CDR3. This CDR3 is CASSSSQGAKITNEKLFF. The CDR3 DNA reads as TGCGCCAGCAGTAGCTCCCAGGGGGCTAAAATAACTAACGAAAAACTGTTTTTT. The chain couples TRBV4-1 to TRBJ1-4, with 8 bases identical to TRBD1. This CDR3 contains 18 residues. CDR1 is MGHRA and CDR2 is YSYEKL in the germline V gene.

The chain links TRBV7-9 to TRBJ1-4, with TRBD1 identical over 7 bases. J was trimmed by 8 bases and V by 0 bases; bases with no gene match: 3. The germline V gene has CDR1 SEHNR and CDR2 FQNEAQ (reference sequence). The CDR3 has 14 residues. The CDR3 DNA is TGTGCCAGCAGCTTAGCGGCAGGGGGGGAAAAACTGTTTTTT. Translating gives CASSLAAGGEKLFF.

The V call is TRBV2, the J call TRBJ2-3, with D maybe TRBD1 (7 bases). In germline, CDR1 is SNHLY, CDR2 FYNNEI. The CDR3 length is 13 residues. CDR3 bases: TGTGCTTCAGCAGGGGGGCGCACAGATACGCAGTATTTT. Translated: CASAGGRTDTQYF.

V and J are TRBV18 and TRBJ2-1; tentatively, D is TRBD2 (6 bases). V gave up 4 bases and J gave up 3 bases, with 19 bases separating them. Looked up from germline, CDR1 is KGHSH and CDR2 is LQKENI. The CDR3 length is 17 residues. CDR3 protein: CASSLQAPGDFYNEQFF. The DNA of the CDR3 is TGTGCCAGCTCACTCCAGGCCCCGGGGGACTTCTACAATGAGCAGTTCTTC.

The chain has TRBV7-9 and TRBJ2-1; possibly TRBD1 for D (5 bases). Germline loops: CDR1 SEHNR, CDR2 FQNEAQ (reference sequence). The V end lost 3 bases, the J end lost 6 bases, and 12 bases lay between the germline ends. CDR3 length: 14 amino acids. The CDR3 DNA reads as TGTGCCAGCAGCTTCAGGGTTTCGGGCAATGAGCAGTTCTTC. It translates to CASSFRVSGNEQFF.

The chain joins TRBV11-2 to TRBJ1-4; D gene uncertain. This CDR3 is 18 amino acids long. The germline V gene encodes CDR1 SGHAT and CDR2 FQNNGV. V lost 1 base, J lost 8 bases, and 23 bases lay in between. CDR3 in DNA: TGTGCCAGCAGCTTAGTAACGGCCCATGGTGGAGGAAGAGAAAAACTGTTTTTT. As protein: CASSLVTAHGGGREKLFF. The full variable domain, rest sourced from reference TRBV11-2 and TRBJ1-4, is EAGVAQSPRYKIIEKRQSVAFWCNPISGHATLYWYQQILGQGPKLLIQFQNNGVVDDSQLPKDRFSAERLKGVDSTLKIQPAKLEDSAVYLCASSLVTAHGGGREKLFFGSGTQLSVL.

V usage is TRBV4-1 and J usage is TRBJ1-2; tentative D call: TRBD1 (6 bases). This CDR3 region has 15 residues. Germline-derived CDR1 and CDR2 are MGHRA and YSYEKL. V lost 0 bases, J lost 7 bases, and 15 bases lay in between. The CDR3 is CASSQEAAVTGGYTF. The CDR3 bases are TGCGCCAGCAGCCAAGAGGCGGCGGTGACAGGTGGCTACACCTTC.

The CDR3 here is CASRHTSGRDYEQYV. CDR3 DNA: TGTGCCAGCAGGCATACTAGCGGGAGGGACTACGAGCAGTACGTC. The chain joins TRBV27 to TRBJ2-7, with 13 bases matching TRBD2. V lost 6 bases and J lost 3; bases outside the gene matches: 5. The CDR3 runs 15 residues. CDR1 is MNHEY, CDR2 SMNVEV, per germline (reference sequence).

CDR3: CASTDVQGFGEKLFF. DNA of the CDR3: TGTGCCAGCACTGACGTCCAGGGGTTCGGGGAAAAACTGTTTTTT. The genes are TRBV2 and TRBJ1-4; D is perhaps TRBD1 (6 bases). From germline, CDR1 is SNHLY and CDR2 FYNNEI. The CDR3 is 15 residues long. With 7 bases removed from V and 8 bases from J, the gap between germline ends came to 20 bases.

The V and J genes are TRBV15 and TRBJ1-3; D gene uncertain. The CDR3 runs to 15 residues. Germline V CDR1 and CDR2: LNHNV, YYDKDF (reference sequence). Trimming left V 4 bases short and J 4 bases short, with 14 bases between. The CDR3: CATSNSRVPGNTIYF. The CDR3 bases are TGTGCCACCAGCAATTCGAGGGTGCCGGGAAACACCATATATTTT.

The chain employs TRBV5-1 and TRBJ2-2; 7 bases are shared with TRBD1. Germline CDR1 is SGHRS and CDR2 is YFSETQ. This CDR3 is built from 14 residues. Losses at the gene ends were 4 bases for V and 5 bases for J; bases not matched to a gene: 5. In nucleotides, the CDR3 is TGCGCCAGCAGCAGACAGGGACAAACCGGGGAGCTGTTTTTT. The encoded protein is CASSRQGQTGELFF.

The V call is TRBV19, the J call TRBJ2-3; 11 bases line up with TRBD1. The CDR3 spans 16 residues. Germline values: CDR1 LNHDA, CDR2 SQIVND (reference sequence). The ends lost 1 base at V and 8 bases at J; junction bases unmatched: 8. CDR3 nucleotide sequence: TGTGCCAGTAGTATAGCGCCCGGACAGGGGGCAGGTACGCAGTATTTT. Its translation: CASSIAPGQGAGTQYF.

This chain connects TRBV4-2 to TRBJ2-1; 8 bases are a match to TRBD2. Looked up from germline, CDR1 is LGHNA and CDR2 is YNFKEQ. The CDR3 spans 14 residues. The J segment lost 9 bases and the V segment lost 3 bases, leaving 7 bases of the junction unmatched. Here the CDR3 DNA reads TGTGCCAGCAGCCAGAGCGGGAGAACGGGTGAGCAGTTCTTC. Translated: CASSQSGRTGEQFF.